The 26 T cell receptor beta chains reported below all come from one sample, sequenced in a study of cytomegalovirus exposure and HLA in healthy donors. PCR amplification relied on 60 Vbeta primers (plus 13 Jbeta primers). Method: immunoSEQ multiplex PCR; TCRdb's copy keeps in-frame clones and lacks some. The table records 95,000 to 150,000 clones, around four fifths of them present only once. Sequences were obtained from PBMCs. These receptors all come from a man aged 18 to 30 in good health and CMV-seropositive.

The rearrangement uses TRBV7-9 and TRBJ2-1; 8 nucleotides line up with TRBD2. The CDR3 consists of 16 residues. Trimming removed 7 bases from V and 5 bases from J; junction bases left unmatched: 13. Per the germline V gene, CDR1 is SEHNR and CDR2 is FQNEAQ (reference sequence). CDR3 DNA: TGTGCCAGCACGTCAGTGCCGGGGGGGAACAACAATGAGCAGTTCTTC. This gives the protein CASTSVPGGNNNEQFF.

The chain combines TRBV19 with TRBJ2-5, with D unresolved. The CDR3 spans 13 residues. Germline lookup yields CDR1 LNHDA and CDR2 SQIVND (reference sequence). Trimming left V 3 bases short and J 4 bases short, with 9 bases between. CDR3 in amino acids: CASSMGHRETQYF. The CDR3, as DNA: TGTGCCAGTAGTATGGGCCACAGAGAGACCCAGTACTTC. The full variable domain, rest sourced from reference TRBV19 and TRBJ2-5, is DGGITQSPKYLFRKEGQNVTLSCEQNLNHDAMYWYRQDPGQGLRLIYYSQIVNDFQKGDIAEGYSVSREKKESFPLTVTSAQKNPTAFYLCASSMGHRETQYFGPGTRLLVL.

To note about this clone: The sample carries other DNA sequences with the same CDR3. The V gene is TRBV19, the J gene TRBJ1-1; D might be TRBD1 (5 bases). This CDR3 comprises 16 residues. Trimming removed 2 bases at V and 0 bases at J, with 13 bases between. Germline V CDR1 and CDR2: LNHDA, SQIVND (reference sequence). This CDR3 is CASSIWGSGMNTEAFF. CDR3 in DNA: TGTGCCAGTAGTATATGGGGGAGCGGGATGAACACTGAAGCTTTCTTT. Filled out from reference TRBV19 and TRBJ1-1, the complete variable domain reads DGGITQSPKYLFRKEGQNVTLSCEQNLNHDAMYWYRQDPGQGLRLIYYSQIVNDFQKGDIAEGYSVSREKKESFPLTVTSAQKNPTAFYLCASSIWGSGMNTEAFFGQGTRLTVV.

In DNA form, the CDR3 reads TGCGCCAGCAGCACCCAAGGCAGGGAAAATGGAAACACCATATATTTT. Translation: CASSTQGRENGNTIYF. The rearrangement uses TRBV5-1 and TRBJ1-3; D possibly corresponds to TRBD1 (5 bases). V lost 4 bases to trimming and J lost 3 bases, with 17 bases between them. CDR3 length equals 16 residues. Per the germline V gene, CDR1 is SGHRS and CDR2 is YFSETQ.

This CDR3 reads CASSTQGQGSYEQYF. In DNA, the CDR3 is TGCGCCAGCAGCACCCAAGGACAGGGGAGTTACGAGCAGTACTTC. The chain couples TRBV5-1 to TRBJ2-7, with 9 positions matching TRBD1. Germline V lookup: CDR1 SGHRS, CDR2 YFSETQ. The CDR3 consists of 15 residues. The V segment lost 4 bases and the J segment 4 bases; nucleotides outside the gene matches: 9.

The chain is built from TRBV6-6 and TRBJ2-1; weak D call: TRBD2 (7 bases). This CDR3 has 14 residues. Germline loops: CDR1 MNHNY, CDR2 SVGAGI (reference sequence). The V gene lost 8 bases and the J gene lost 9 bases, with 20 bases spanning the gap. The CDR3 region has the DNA TGTGCCAGCCTAGGCGGGGGCGGAGGTTCTGAGCAGTTCTTC. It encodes CASLGGGGGSEQFF.

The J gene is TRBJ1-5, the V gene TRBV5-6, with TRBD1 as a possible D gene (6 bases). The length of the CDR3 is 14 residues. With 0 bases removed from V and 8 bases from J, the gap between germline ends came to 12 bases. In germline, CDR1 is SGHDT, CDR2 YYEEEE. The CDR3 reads CASSLGQDSEPQHF. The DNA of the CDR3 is TGTGCCAGCAGCTTGGGACAGGACAGCGAGCCCCAGCATTTT.

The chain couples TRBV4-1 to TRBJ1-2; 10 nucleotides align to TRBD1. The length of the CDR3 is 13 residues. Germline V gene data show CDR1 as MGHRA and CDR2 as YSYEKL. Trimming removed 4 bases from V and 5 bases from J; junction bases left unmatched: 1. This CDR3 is CASSPDRGYGYTF. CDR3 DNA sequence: TGCGCCAGCAGCCCGGACAGGGGGTATGGCTACACCTTC.

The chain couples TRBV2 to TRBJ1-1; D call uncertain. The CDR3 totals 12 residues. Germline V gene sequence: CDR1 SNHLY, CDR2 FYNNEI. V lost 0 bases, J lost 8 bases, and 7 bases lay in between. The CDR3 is CASSEANMEAFF. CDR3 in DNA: TGTGCCAGCAGTGAAGCGAACATGGAAGCTTTCTTT. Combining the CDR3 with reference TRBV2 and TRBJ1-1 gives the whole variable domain EPEVTQTPSHQVTQMGQEVILRCVPISNHLYFYWYRQILGQKVEFLVSFYNNEISEKSEIFDDQFSVERPDGSNFTLKIRSTKLEDSAMYFCASSEANMEAFFGQGTRLTVV.

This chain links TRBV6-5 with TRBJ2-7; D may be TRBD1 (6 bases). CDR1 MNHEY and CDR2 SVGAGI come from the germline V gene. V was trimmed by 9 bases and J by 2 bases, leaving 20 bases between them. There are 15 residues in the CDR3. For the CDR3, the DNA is TGTGCCAGGGGCCTTTGGACAGTCGTAACCTACGAGCAGTACTTC. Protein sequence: CARGLWTVVTYEQYF.

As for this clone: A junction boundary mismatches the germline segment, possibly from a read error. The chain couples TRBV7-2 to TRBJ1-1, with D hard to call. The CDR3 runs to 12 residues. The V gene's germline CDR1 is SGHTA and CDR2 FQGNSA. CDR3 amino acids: CSEHVQNTEAFF. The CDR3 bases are TGCTCTGAACACGTTCAGAACACTGAAGCTTTCTTT.

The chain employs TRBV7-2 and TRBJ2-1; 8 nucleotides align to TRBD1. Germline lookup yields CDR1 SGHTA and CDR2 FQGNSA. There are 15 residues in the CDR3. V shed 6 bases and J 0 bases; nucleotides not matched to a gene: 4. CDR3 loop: CASRGGQASYNEQFF. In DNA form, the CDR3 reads TGTGCCAGCAGAGGGGGACAGGCCTCCTACAATGAGCAGTTCTTC.

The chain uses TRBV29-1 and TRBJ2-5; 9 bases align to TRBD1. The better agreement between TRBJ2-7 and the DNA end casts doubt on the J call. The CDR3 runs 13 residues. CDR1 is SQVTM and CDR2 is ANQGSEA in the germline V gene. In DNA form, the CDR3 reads TGCAGCGTGGTACAGGGGGCTACCTCCGAGCAGTACTTC. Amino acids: CSVVQGATSEQYF.

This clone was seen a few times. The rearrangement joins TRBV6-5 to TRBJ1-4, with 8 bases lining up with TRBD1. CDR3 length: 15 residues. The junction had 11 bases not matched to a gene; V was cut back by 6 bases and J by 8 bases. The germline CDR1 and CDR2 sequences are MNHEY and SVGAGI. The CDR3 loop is CASSPPRGRWEKLFF. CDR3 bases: TGTGCCAGCAGCCCCCCCAGGGGGCGATGGGAAAAACTGTTTTTT.

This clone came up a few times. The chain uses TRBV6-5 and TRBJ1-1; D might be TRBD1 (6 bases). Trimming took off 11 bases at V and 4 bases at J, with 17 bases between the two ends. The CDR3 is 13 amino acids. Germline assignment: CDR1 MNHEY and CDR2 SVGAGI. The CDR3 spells CAARGGDLTEAFF. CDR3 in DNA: TGTGCCGCAAGGGGGGGGGACCTCACTGAAGCTTTCTTT.

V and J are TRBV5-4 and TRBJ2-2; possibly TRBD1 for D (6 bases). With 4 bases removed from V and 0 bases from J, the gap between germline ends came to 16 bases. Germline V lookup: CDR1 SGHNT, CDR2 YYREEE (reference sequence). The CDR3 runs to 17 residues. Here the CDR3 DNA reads TGTGCCAGCAGCGGATCGACAGGTACCGCGAACACCGGGGAGCTGTTTTTT. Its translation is CASSGSTGTANTGELFF.

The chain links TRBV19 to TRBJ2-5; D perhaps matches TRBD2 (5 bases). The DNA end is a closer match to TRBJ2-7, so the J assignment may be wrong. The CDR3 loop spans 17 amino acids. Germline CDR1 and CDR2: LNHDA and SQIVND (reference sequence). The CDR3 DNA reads TGTGCCAGTAGTATCCTGTATCCCCGGGATGGAAACTACGAGCAGTACTTC. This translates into CASSILYPRDGNYEQYF.

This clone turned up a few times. Written as DNA, the CDR3 is TGTGCCTGCCGGGAGGACCTTAGCAATCAGCCCCAGCATTTT. As protein: CACREDLSNQPQHF. The J gene is TRBJ1-5, the V gene TRBV6-1; no clear D. Germline V gives CDR1 MNHNS, CDR2 SASEGT. Trimming removed 11 bases from V and 0 bases from J, with 14 bases in between. This CDR3 is 14 amino acids long.

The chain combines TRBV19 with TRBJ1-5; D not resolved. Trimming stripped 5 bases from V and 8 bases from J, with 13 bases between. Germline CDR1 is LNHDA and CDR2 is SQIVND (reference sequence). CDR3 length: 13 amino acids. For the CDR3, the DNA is TGTGCCAGTAGTGAGGACTTTAAGGAGCCCCAGCATTTT. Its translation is CASSEDFKEPQHF.

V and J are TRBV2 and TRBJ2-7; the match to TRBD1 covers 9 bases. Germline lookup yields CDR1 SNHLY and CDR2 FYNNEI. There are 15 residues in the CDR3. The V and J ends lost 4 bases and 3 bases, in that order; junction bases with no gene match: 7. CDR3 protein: CASSVGQGPGYEQYF. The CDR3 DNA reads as TGTGCCAGCAGTGTGGGACAGGGACCCGGCTACGAGCAGTACTTC.

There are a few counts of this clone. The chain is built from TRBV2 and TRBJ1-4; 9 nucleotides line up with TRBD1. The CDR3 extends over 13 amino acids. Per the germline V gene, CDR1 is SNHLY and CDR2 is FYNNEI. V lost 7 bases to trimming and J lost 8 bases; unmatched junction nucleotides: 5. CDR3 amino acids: CASTRDRDEKLFF. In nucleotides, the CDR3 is TGTGCCAGCACCAGGGACAGGGACGAAAAACTGTTTTTT.

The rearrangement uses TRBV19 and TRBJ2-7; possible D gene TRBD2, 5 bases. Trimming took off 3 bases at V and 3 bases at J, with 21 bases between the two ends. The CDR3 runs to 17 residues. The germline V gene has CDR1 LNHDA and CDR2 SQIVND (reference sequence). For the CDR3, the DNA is TGTGCCAGTAGTATCCTGTATCCCCGGGATGGAAACTACGAGCAGTACTTC. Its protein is CASSILYPRDGNYEQYF.

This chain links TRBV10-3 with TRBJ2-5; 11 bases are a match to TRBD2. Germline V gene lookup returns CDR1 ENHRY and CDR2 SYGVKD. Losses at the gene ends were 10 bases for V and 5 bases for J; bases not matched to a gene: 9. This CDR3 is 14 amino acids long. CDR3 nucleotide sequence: TGTGCCACCCTTAGCGGGGGGGCCTCGGAGACCCAGTACTTC. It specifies CATLSGGASETQYF.

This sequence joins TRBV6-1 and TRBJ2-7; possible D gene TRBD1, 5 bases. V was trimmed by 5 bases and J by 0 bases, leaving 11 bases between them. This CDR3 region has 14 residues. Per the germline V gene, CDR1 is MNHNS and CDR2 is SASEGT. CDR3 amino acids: CASSKQEISYEQYF. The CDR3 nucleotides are TGTGCCAGCAGTAAACAGGAAATCTCCTACGAGCAGTACTTC.

CDR3 nucleotide sequence: TGTGCCAGCAGTTTGGAGGGGACCTTATACAATGAGCAGTTCTTC. Translating it yields CASSLEGTLYNEQFF. The chain uses TRBV27 and TRBJ2-1; D might be TRBD2 (6 bases). The CDR3 is 15 amino acids. The V end lost 3 bases, the J end lost 4 bases, and 13 bases lay between the germline ends. Looked up from germline, CDR1 is MNHEY and CDR2 is SMNVEV (reference sequence).

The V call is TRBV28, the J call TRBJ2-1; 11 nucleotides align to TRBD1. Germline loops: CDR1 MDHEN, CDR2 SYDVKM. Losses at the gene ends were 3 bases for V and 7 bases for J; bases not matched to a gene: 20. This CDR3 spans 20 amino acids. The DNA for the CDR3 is TGTGCCAGCAGTTTCGTTTGGGACAGGGGGATATTGGGAACGGGGAATGAGCAGTTCTTC. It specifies CASSFVWDRGILGTGNEQFF.